Listed below are T cell receptor beta chains from one sample, sequenced in a study of identifying expanded T cells in peripheral blood. Generated by immunoSEQ multiplex PCR, the TCRdb table keeps only in-frame clones and is missing some. Here the sample spans approximately 120,000 clones, roughly 90% being singletons. Sequenced input: blood. All receptors derive from a person between 18 and 70 years old in good health. Both conserved end residues are part of each CDR3. Fields, in order: V gene, J gene, D gene, clone size, CDR3 protein, CDR3 DNA. The D gene is left open where the match is weak. Size is stated for part of the rows, as once, few or many counts, or as a class when the clone is expanded.

V: TRBV21-1; J: TRBJ2-2; D: .; size: once; CDR3: CASSNRGTYTGELFF; DNA: TGTGCCAGCAGCAATCGGGGAACTTACACCGGGGAGCTGTTTTTT
V: TRBV7-9; J: TRBJ2-3; D: .; size: .; CDR3: CASSPDRSLDTQYF; DNA: TGTGCCAGCAGCCCAGACAGGTCGCTGGATACGCAGTATTTT
V: TRBV7-9; J: TRBJ2-3; D: TRBD1; size: once; CDR3: CASSWGQGQGTDTQYF; DNA: TGTGCCAGCAGCTGGGGACAGGGCCAGGGGACAGATACGCAGTATTTT
V: TRBV30; J: TRBJ2-7; D: .; size: .; CDR3: CAWRLIPYEQYF; DNA: TGTGCCTGGAGGTTAATTCCCTACGAGCAGTACTTC
V: TRBV4-2; J: TRBJ1-2; D: .; size: .; CDR3: CASSQDEGPNYGYTF; DNA: TGTGCCAGCAGCCAAGATGAGGGGCCTAACTATGGCTACACCTTC
V: TRBV25-1; J: TRBJ2-7; D: TRBD1; size: .; CDR3: CASSAPGTGVRDEQYF; DNA: TGTGCCAGCAGTGCCCCCGGGACAGGGGTGAGGGACGAGCAGTACTTC
V: TRBV4-1; J: TRBJ2-7; D: TRBD2; size: .; CDR3: CASSQAGGLSYYEQYF; DNA: TGCGCCAGCAGCCAAGCGGGGGGTCTTTCGTACTACGAGCAGTACTTC
V: TRBV6-1; J: TRBJ1-3; D: .; size: .; CDR3: CASKGPSSGNTIYF; DNA: TGTGCCAGCAAGGGACCGAGCTCTGGAAACACCATATATTTT
V: TRBV14; J: TRBJ2-5; D: .; size: .; CDR3: CASSQAGAETQYF; DNA: TGTGCCAGCAGCCAAGCAGGGGCAGAGACCCAGTACTTC
V: TRBV5-1; J: TRBJ1-2; D: .; size: .; CDR3: CASSLEGADYGYTF; DNA: TGCGCCAGCAGCTTGGAAGGGGCCGACTATGGCTACACCTTC
V: TRBV5-6; J: TRBJ2-7; D: TRBD1; size: .; CDR3: CASSFVGQGFEQYF; DNA: TGTGCCAGCAGCTTTGTGGGACAGGGGTTCGAGCAGTACTTC
V: TRBV19; J: TRBJ1-1; D: .; size: .; CDR3: CASSAHEGRNTEAFF; DNA: TGTGCCAGTAGTGCCCATGAGGGAAGGAACACTGAAGCTTTCTTT
V: TRBV28; J: TRBJ1-1; D: .; size: .; CDR3: CASSLLGSPNTEAFF; DNA: TGTGCCAGCAGTTTACTGGGCAGCCCTAACACTGAAGCTTTCTTT
V: TRBV7-8; J: TRBJ2-7; D: .; size: .; CDR3: CASLLGGEQYF; DNA: TGTGCCAGCCTACTAGGGGGCGAGCAGTACTTC
V: TRBV5-5; J: TRBJ2-2; D: .; size: .; CDR3: CASSLDHTGELFF; DNA: TGTGCCAGCAGCTTGGACCACACCGGGGAGCTGTTTTTT
V: TRBV30; J: TRBJ1-1; D: .; size: .; CDR3: CAWSGRNTGNTEAFF; DNA: TGTGCCTGGAGTGGCCGCAATACAGGGAACACTGAAGCTTTCTTT
V: TRBV6-6; J: TRBJ1-1; D: TRBD1; size: .; CDR3: CASQGTDTEAFF; DNA: TGTGCCAGCCAGGGGACAGACACTGAAGCTTTCTTT
V: TRBV6-5; J: TRBJ2-2; D: .; size: once; CDR3: CASSSNTGELFF; DNA: TGTGCCAGCAGTTCTAACACCGGGGAGCTGTTTTTT